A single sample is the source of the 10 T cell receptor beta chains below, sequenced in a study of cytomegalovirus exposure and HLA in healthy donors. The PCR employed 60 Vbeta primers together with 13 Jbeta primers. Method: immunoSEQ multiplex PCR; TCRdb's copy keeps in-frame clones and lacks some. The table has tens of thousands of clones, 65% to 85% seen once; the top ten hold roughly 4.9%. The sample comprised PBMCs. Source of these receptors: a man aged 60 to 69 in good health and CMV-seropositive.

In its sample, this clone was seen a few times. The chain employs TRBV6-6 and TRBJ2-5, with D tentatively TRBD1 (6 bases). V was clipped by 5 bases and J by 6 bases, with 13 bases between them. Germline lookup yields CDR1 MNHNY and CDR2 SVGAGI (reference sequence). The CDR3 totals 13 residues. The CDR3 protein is CASSPGTFKTQYF. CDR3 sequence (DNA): TGTGCCAGCAGTCCCGGGACATTCAAGACCCAGTACTTC.

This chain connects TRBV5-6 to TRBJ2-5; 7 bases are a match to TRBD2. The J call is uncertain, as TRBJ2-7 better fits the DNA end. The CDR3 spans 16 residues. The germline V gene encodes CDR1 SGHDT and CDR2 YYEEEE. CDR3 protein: CASSPGAAGHSYEQYF. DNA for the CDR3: TGTGCCAGCAGCCCGGGAGCAGCGGGGCACTCCTACGAGCAGTACTTC.

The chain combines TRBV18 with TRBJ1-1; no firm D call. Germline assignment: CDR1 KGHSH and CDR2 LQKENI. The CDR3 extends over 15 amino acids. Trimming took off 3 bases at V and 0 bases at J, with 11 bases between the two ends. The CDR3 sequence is CASSPPTRMNTEAFF. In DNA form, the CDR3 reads TGTGCCAGCTCACCCCCGACAAGGATGAACACTGAAGCTTTCTTT.

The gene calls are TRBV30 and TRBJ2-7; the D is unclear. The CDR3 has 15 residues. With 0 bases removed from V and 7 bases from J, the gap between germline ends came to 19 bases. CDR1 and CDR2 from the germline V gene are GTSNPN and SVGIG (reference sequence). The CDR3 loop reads CAWSVYPRFGSEQYF. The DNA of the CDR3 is TGTGCCTGGAGTGTATACCCCCGGTTCGGTAGTGAGCAGTACTTC.

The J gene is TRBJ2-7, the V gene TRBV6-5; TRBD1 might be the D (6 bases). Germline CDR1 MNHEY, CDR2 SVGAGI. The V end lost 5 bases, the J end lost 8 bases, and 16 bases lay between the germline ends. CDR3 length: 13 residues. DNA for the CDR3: TGTGCCAGCAGTGAAATCTGGGGGCGTAAGCAGTACTTC. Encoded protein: CASSEIWGRKQYF.

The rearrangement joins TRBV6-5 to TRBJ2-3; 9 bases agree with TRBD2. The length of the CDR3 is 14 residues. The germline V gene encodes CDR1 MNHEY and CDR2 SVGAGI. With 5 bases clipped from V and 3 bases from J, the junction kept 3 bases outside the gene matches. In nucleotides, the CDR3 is TGTGCCAGCAGTAGCGGGGGGTTTACAGATACGCAGTATTTT. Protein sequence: CASSSGGFTDTQYF.

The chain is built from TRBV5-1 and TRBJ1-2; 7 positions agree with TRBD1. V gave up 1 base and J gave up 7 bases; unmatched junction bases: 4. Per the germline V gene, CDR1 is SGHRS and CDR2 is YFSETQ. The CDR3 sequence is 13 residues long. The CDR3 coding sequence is TGCGCCAGCAGCTTGAGACAGGGACCTGGCTACACCTTC. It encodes CASSLRQGPGYTF.

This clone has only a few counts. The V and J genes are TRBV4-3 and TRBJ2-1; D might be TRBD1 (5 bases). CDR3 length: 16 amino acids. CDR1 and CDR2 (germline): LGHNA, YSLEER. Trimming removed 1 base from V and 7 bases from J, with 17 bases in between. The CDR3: CASSQGVQGTVNEQFF. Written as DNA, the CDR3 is TGCGCCAGCAGCCAAGGAGTTCAGGGAACCGTGAATGAGCAGTTCTTC.

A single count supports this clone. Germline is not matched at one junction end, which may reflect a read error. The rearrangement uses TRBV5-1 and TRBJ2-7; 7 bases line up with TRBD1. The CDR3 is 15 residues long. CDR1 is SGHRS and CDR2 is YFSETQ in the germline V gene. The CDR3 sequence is CASSLAPDRRYERYF. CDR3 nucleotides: TGCGCCAGCAGCTTGGCCCCGGACAGGCGCTACGAGCGGTACTTC.

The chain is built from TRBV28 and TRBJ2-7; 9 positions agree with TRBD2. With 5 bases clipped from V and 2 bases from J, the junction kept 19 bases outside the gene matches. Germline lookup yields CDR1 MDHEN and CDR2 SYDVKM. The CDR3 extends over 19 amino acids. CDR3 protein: CASSTRGTPGTSSPYEQYF. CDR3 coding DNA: TGTGCCAGCAGTACCCGGGGGACACCCGGGACTAGCAGCCCCTACGAGCAGTACTTC.